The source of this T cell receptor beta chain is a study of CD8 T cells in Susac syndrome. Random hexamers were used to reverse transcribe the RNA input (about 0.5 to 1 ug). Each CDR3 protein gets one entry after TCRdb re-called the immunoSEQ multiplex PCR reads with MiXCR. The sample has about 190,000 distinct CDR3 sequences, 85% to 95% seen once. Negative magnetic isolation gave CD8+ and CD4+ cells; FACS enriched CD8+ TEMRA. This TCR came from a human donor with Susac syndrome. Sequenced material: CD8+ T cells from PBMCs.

The CDR3 DNA reads TGTGCCAGCAGTGAAGTAGCGGGAGTATATTACACCGGGGAGCTGTTTTTT. It yields the protein CASSEVAGVYYTGELFF. The chain recombines TRBV2 with TRBJ2-2, with 9 bases lining up with TRBD2. The germline CDR1 and CDR2 sequences are SNHLY and FYNNEI. The CDR3 is 17 residues long. V was clipped by 1 base and J by 3 bases; unmatched bases: 6.